A single sample is the source of the 18 T cell receptor delta chains below, sequenced in a study of γδ T cells in repeated Plasmodium falciparum infection. Gammadelta T cells were flow-sorted from PBMC into Vgamma9/Vdelta2+ and Vdelta2-negative populations for bulk analysis. TCRdb reanalysed the multiplex PCR reads via CATT. The sample has around 50,000 delta-chain clones, around 1.7% seen once. The sequenced sample was gamma-delta T cells from blood. These receptors were collected from a pool of human donors (malaria-infected and uninfected, not separated).

Of note for this clone: TCRdb records a much larger clone's protein for this DNA, with a difference at residue 18 that likely arises from a read error; the protein given is the translation of the DNA. V and J are TRDV1 and TRDJ1, with D possibly being TRDD2 (7 bases). Matching the DNA to germline supplied the J gene, which TCRdb does not give. V was trimmed by 0 bases and J by 2 bases, leaving 40 bases between them. Looked up from germline, CDR1 is TSWWSYY and CDR2 is QGS. CDR3 size: 25 residues. The CDR3 sequence: CALGELQRYVFLAPTGNCTTDKLIF. The CDR3 coding sequence is TGTGCTCTTGGGGAACTACAAAGGTACGTCTTCCTAGCTCCTACTGGGAACTGTACTACCGATAAACTCATCTTT.

Only a few counts were recorded for this clone. The protein TCRdb lists belongs to a much larger clone and differs from this DNA's translation at residue 10, which points to a read error; the protein shown is made from the DNA. V and J are TRDV3 and TRDJ1; 9 bases fit TRDD3. Germline CDR1 reads TVYSNPD; CDR2 reads GDNSRS (reference sequence). This CDR3 has 19 amino acids. V shed 4 bases, J shed 9 bases, and the junction held 30 bases outside the gene matches. CDR3 sequence reads: CASTNSRPFHWGTHKELIF. The CDR3 DNA follows: TGTGCCTCCACTAATTCCCGCCCTTTCCACTGGGGGACCCATAAAGAACTCATCTTT.

Concerning this clone: Translating this DNA gives a protein that differs at residue 8 from the TCRdb one, which belongs to a much larger clone; a read error is likely, and the protein shown is this translation. The chain is built from TRDV3 and TRDJ1, with TRDD3 matching 8 bases. Looked up from germline, CDR1 is TVYSNPD and CDR2 is GDNSRS (reference sequence). J was trimmed by 0 bases and V by 2 bases; bases with no gene match: 20. The length of the CDR3 is 19 residues. In DNA form, the CDR3 reads TGTGCCTTTTTTCGAGGACCGTTCTGGGGGACCTTGTACACCGATAAACTCATCTTT. Its translation is CAFFRGPFWGTLYTDKLIF.

This clone was detected ten times or more. TCRdb has a much larger clone's protein, which differs at residue 5 from the translation of this DNA, likely because of a read error; what is shown is the protein translated from the DNA. J is TRDJ1 and V is TRDV2; maybe TRDD1 (5 bases). The V end lost 4 bases, the J end lost 8 bases, and 25 bases lay between the germline ends. Per germline, CDR1 GEAIGNYY and CDR2 EKD. CDR3 length equals 16 residues. The CDR3 reads CACEGTIVGQIYKLIF. The CDR3 DNA follows: TGTGCCTGTGAGGGCACTATAGTGGGACAGATATACAAACTCATCTTT.

This clone has a count of ten or more. Translating this DNA gives a protein that differs at residue 3 from the TCRdb one, which belongs to a much larger clone; a read error is likely, and the protein shown is this translation. This CDR3 is CARDPSRTGGYPDKLIF. The CDR3 DNA follows: TGTGCCCGTGACCCATCACGCACGGGGGGATACCCCGATAAACTCATCTTT. This chain joins TRDV2 and TRDJ1; 9 nucleotides align to TRDD3. TCRdb carries no J gene annotation; the J gene was assigned here by matching the DNA with germline. The CDR3 sequence is 17 residues long. Looked up from germline, CDR1 is GEAIGNYY and CDR2 is EKD.

In the case of this clone: The protein in TCRdb stems from a much larger clone and differs at residue 6 from this DNA's translation, likely a read error; here the protein is translated from the DNA. The chain employs TRDV1 and TRDJ1; D ambiguous. In germline, CDR1 is TSWWSYY, CDR2 QGS. The CDR3 spans 12 residues. V shed 5 bases and J shed 3 bases, with 7 bases lying between them. The chain's CDR3 is CALGMVADKLIF. In DNA form, the CDR3 reads TGTGCTCTTGGGATGGTGGCCGATAAACTCATCTTT.

A few counts support this clone. One base separates it from a far larger clone, so it is likely a read error. Other DNA sequences in the same sample also yield this CDR3. The chain couples TRDV1 to TRDJ1, with 10 bases that match TRDD3. The CDR3 has 21 amino acids. Germline V lookup: CDR1 TSWWSYY, CDR2 QGS. The CDR3 here is CALGELCGCLGDIGRGHKLIF. The CDR3 DNA reads TGTGCCCTTGGGGAACTATGTGGGTGCCTGGGGGATATAGGGCGGGGGCATAAACTCATCTTT.

Concerning this clone itself: TCRdb's listed protein matches a much larger clone and diverges from this DNA's translation at residue 2, likely through a read error; the protein shown comes from the DNA. The CDR3, as DNA: TGTTCTCTTGGGGAACTAATATCCCTACCTTATAACTGGGGGAAAAGGGGTGTTGATAAACTCATCTTT. Encoded protein: CSLGELISLPYNWGKRGVDKLIF. V usage is TRDV1 and J usage is TRDJ1; 9 bases line up with TRDD3. In the absence of a J gene in TCRdb, the DNA was matched to germline to assign it here. This CDR3 comprises 23 residues. Germline V gives CDR1 TSWWSYY, CDR2 QGS.

Of note for this clone: The TCRdb protein comes from a much larger clone and disagrees with this DNA's translation at residue 12, likely due to a read error; the protein given here is derived from the DNA. The chain uses TRDV1 and TRDJ1, with TRDD3 matching 11 bases. The J gene is absent in TCRdb and was assigned here via DNA matching to germline. Per the germline V gene, CDR1 is TSWWSYY and CDR2 is QGS. The length of the CDR3 is 23 residues. V was clipped by 4 bases and J by 4 bases; unmatched bases: 29. In nucleotides, the CDR3 is TGTGCTCTTGGGGCCCGAATCCCCCGACTACGTGCCCTCTTCTGGGGGATACTCGATAAACTCATCTTT. Translation gives CALGARIPRLRALFWGILDKLIF.

This clone came up many times. This chain connects TRDV3 to TRDJ1, with TRDD3 matching 7 bases. Germline assignment: CDR1 TVYSNPD and CDR2 GDNSRS (reference sequence). CDR3 length equals 19 residues. V was pared by 4 bases and J by 5 bases, with 28 bases of the junction left unmatched. CDR3 sequence reads: CASTGLSTSLGVLADKLIF. CDR3 nucleotides: TGTGCCTCCACGGGCCTTTCAACGTCCCTGGGGGTTTTAGCGGATAAACTCATCTTT.

With regard to this clone: A far larger clone differs by one base, so this is likely a read error. The sample has other DNA sequences that encode this CDR3 too. The chain carries TRDV2 and TRDJ1; 13 bases fit TRDD3. The J gene is not listed in TCRdb, so it was assigned here from a DNA match to germline. Germline V gene lookup returns CDR1 GEAIGNYY and CDR2 EKD. The junction had 16 bases not matched to a gene; V was cut back by 3 bases and J by 4 bases. The CDR3 is 19 amino acids. In DNA form, the CDR3 reads TGTGCCTGTGACCCTGCCTTCTTAATAACTGGGGGATACGTCGATAAACTCATCTTT. Translated, it gives CACDPAFLITGGYVDKLIF.

This clone has more than one count but fewer than ten. TCRdb records a much larger clone's protein for this DNA, with a difference at residue 8 that likely arises from a read error; the protein given is the translation of the DNA. The rearrangement links TRDV1 to TRDJ1, with D maybe TRDD3 (6 bases). Germline assignment: CDR1 TSWWSYY and CDR2 QGS. This CDR3 is built from 20 residues. Trimming left V 1 base short and J 3 bases short, with 27 bases between. This CDR3 is CALGEQRSSPRWDKADKLIF. The CDR3 DNA is TGTGCTCTTGGGGAACAAAGGAGCTCCCCACGATGGGATAAAGCCGATAAACTCATCTTT.

For this clone: A far larger clone is just one base off, so this is likely a read error. The same CDR3 also results from other DNA sequences found in this sample. The J gene is TRDJ1, the V gene TRDV1; 9 bases align to TRDD3. The CDR3 spans 22 residues. In germline, CDR1 is TSWWSYY, CDR2 QGS. In nucleotides, the CDR3 is TGTGCTCTCGGGGAACTCGGGCGTCCTCTTCTTACTGGGGGAACCTACACCGATAAACTCATCTTT. Protein sequence: CALGELGRPLLTGGTYTDKLIF.

This clone has more than one count but fewer than ten. The protein in TCRdb stems from a much larger clone and differs at residue 12 from this DNA's translation, likely a read error; here the protein is translated from the DNA. The rearrangement links TRDV1 to TRDJ1; D gene uncertain. Germline V lookup: CDR1 TSWWSYY, CDR2 QGS. Trimming removed 4 bases at V and 0 bases at J, with 24 bases between. The CDR3 has 19 amino acids. CDR3 residues: CALGGRLKKSLLYTDKLIF. The CDR3 nucleotides are TGTGCTCTTGGGGGAAGACTTAAAAAGTCCCTCCTGTACACCGATAAACTCATCTTT.

This clone was picked up a small number of times. A read error likely explains why the TCRdb protein, taken from a much larger clone, differs from this DNA's translation at residue 8; the protein shown is translated from the DNA. This rearrangement joins TRDV3 to TRDJ1; D assignment may be TRDD2 or TRDD3 (9 bases each). The J gene was missing in TCRdb and was found by matching the end of the DNA to germline. Between the trimmed V and J ends, which lost 3 bases and 1 base, there was a span of 30 bases. Germline V gene data show CDR1 as TVYSNPD and CDR2 as GDNSRS (reference sequence). This CDR3 has 19 amino acids. The CDR3 nucleotides read TGTGCCTTCGCGGCCTTCCTACCTGGGGATACGCTAATCACCGATAAACTCATCTTT. Translating gives CAFAAFLPGDTLITDKLIF. Full variable domain (outside the CDR3, taken from reference TRDV3 and TRDJ1): CDKVTQSSPDQTVASGSEVVLLCTYDTVYSNPDLFWYRIRPDYSFQFVFYGDNSRSEGADFTQGRFSVKHILTQKAFHLVISPVRTEDSATYYCAFAAFLPGDTLITDKLIFGKGTRVTVEP.

About this clone: The protein recorded in TCRdb matches a much larger clone and deviates from this DNA's translation at residue 15, suggesting a read error; the protein here is obtained by translating the DNA. CDR3 nucleotide sequence: TGTGCTCTTGGGGAACTAGGGCACTACTTCGGATACCTGAGGTCCACCGATAAACTCATCTTT. It translates to CALGELGHYFGYLRSTDKLIF. The genes are TRDV1 and TRDJ1; maybe TRDD3 (6 bases). Trimming removed 0 bases at V and 1 base at J, with 27 bases between. Germline lookup yields CDR1 TSWWSYY and CDR2 QGS. The CDR3 spans 21 residues.

This clone was seen at least ten times. This likely came from a read error, as a far larger clone is one base away. The sample carries other DNA sequences with the same CDR3. The chain couples TRDV1 to TRDJ1; 7 bases agree with TRDD3. This CDR3 spans 18 amino acids. Unmatched junction bases numbered 17, after V lost 5 bases and J lost 2 bases. CDR1 and CDR2 (germline): TSWWSYY, QGS. The CDR3 nucleotides read TGTGCTCTTGGGAGTGCCTCCCTACTGGGGAAGGGAACCGATAAACTCATCTTT. This gives the protein CALGSASLLGKGTDKLIF.

The table lists this clone with many counts. TCRdb's protein for this DNA is that of a much larger clone and differs from the translation at residue 18, likely a read error; the protein shown is the DNA translation. This sequence joins TRDV1 and TRDJ1, with 12 bases matching TRDD3. The J segment lost 9 bases and the V segment lost 2 bases, leaving 25 bases of the junction unmatched. Germline lookup yields CDR1 TSWWSYY and CDR2 QGS. The CDR3 consists of 21 residues. The DNA for the CDR3 is TGTGCTCTTGGGGAAACCTTAAAATTCACGGGGTACTGGGGGATACTGGGGGAACTCATCTTT. Its protein is CALGETLKFTGYWGILGELIF.